This T cell receptor beta chain was retrieved from a study of shared clonotypes between healthy human individuals. Study summary: There were three CD4 naive, three CD4 memory, two CD8 naive and one CD8 memory plates per donor.

Germline lookup yields CDR1 MNHEY and CDR2 SVGAGI. The CDR3 runs to 15 residues. The junction had 2 bases not matched to a gene; V was cut back by 0 bases and J by 2 bases. As defined, naive CD8 cells were CD45RO-negative and positively selected for CCR7, with terminally differentiated effector memory CD45RA+ cells excluded. Authors' analysis steps: There were no quality scores in the junction-only immunoSEQ sequences, so filtering differed. Some clones are missing from TCRdb's copy, which holds only in-frame ones; the method was immunoSEQ multiplex PCR. V and J calls and clone size are copied from that table; D and trimming were computed from the DNA. The sample includes around 1.9 million clones, about 92% of them seen just once.

The sequenced sample was naive CD8+ T cells from PBMCs. This chain joins TRBV6-5 and TRBJ1-2, with 8 bases identical to TRBD1. The TCR was taken from a man aged 18 to 29 in good health. Some clones in this sample may be carry-over from other donors' samples. CDR3 sequence reads: CASSYSRQGNYGYTF. The CDR3 DNA follows: TGTGCCAGCAGTTACTCGAGACAGGGGAACTATGGCTACACCTTC.